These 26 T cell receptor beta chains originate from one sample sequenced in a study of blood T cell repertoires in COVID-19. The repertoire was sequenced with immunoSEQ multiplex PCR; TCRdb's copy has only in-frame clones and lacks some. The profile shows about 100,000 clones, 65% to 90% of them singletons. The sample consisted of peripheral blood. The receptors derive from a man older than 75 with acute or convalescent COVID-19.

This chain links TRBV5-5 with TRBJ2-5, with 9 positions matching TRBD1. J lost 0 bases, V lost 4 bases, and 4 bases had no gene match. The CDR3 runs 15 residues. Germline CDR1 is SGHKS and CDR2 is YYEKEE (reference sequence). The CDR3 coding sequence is TGTGCCAGCAGCAGGACAGGGGTAAACCAAGAGACCCAGTACTTC. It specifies CASSRTGVNQETQYF.

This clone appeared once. The chain's CDR3 is CASSLAWQENIQYF. Here the CDR3 DNA reads TGTGCCAGCAGCTTAGCATGGCAAGAAAACATTCAGTACTTC. The chain has TRBV11-1 and TRBJ2-4; D is ambiguous. Germline V CDR1 and CDR2: SGHAT, FQDESV (reference sequence). The CDR3 has 14 residues. V gave up 0 bases and J gave up 5 bases, with 8 bases separating them.

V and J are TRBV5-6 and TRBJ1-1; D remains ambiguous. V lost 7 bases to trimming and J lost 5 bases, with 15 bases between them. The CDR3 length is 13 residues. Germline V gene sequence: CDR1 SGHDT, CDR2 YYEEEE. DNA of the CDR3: TGTGCCAGCCAATTGACGGGGTTTACTGAAGCTTTCTTT. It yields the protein CASQLTGFTEAFF.

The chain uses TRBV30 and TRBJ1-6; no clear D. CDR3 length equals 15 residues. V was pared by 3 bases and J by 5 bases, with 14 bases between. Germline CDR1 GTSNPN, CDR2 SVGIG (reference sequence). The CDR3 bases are TGTGCCTGGAGGTCAGAGCAGGCCAATAATTCACCCCTCCACTTT. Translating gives CAWRSEQANNSPLHF.

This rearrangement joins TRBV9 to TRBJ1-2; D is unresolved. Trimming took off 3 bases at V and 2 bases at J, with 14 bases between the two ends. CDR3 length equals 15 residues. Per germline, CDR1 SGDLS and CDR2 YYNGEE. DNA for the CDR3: TGTGCCAGCAGCGGAGACTACTTACTAAACTATGGCTACACCTTC. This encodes CASSGDYLLNYGYTF.

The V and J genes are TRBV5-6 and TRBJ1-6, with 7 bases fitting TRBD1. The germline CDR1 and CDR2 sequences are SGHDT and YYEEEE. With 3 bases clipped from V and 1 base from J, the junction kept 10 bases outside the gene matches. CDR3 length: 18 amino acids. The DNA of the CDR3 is TGTGCCAGCAGCTCGATGACAGGGTCGGATTCCTATAATTCACCCCTCCACTTT. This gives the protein CASSSMTGSDSYNSPLHF.

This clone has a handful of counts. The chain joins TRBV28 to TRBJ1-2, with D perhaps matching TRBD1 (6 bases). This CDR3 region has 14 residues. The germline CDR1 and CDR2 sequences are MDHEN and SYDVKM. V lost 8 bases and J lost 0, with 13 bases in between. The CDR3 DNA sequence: TGTGCCAGCTTCCGGGACACGCCTAACTATGGCTACACCTTC. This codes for CASFRDTPNYGYTF.

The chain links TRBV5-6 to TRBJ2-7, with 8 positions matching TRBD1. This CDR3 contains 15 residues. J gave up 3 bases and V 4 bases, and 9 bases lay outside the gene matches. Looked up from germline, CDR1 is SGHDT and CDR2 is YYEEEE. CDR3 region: CASSPGGTGFYEQYF. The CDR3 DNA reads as TGTGCCAGCAGCCCAGGGGGGACAGGTTTCTACGAGCAGTACTTC.

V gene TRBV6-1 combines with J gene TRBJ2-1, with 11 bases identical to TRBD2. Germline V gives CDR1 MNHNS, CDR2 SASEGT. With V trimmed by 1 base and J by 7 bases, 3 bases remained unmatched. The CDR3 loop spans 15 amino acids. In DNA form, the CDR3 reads TGTGCCAGCAGTGAAGTTAGCGGGAGGGGAAATGAGCAGTTCTTC. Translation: CASSEVSGRGNEQFF.

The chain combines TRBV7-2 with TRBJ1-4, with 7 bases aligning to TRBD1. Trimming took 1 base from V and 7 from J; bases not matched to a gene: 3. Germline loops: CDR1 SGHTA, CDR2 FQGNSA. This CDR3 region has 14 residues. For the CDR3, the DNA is TGTGCCAGCAGCTTAGATAGGGGGCCTGAAAAACTGTTTTTT. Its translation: CASSLDRGPEKLFF. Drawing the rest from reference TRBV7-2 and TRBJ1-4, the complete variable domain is GAGVSQSPSNKVTEKGKDVELRCDPISGHTALYWYRQSLGQGLEFLIYFQGNSAPDKSGLPSDRFSAERTGGSVSTLTIQRTQQEDSAVYLCASSLDRGPEKLFFGSGTQLSVL.

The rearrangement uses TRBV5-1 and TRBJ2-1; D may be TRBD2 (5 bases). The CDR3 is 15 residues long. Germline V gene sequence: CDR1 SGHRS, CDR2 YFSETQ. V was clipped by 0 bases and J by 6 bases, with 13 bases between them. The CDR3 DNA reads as TGCGCCAGCAGCTTGGCCATCCATGAGGGCAATGAGCAGTTCTTC. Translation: CASSLAIHEGNEQFF.

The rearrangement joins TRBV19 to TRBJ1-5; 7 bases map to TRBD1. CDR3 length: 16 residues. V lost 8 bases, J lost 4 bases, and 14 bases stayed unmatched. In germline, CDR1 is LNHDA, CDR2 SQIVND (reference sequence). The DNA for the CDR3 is TGTGCCAGTCAACTTCGTATAGGGGGCCCGAATCAGCCCCAGCATTTT. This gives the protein CASQLRIGGPNQPQHF. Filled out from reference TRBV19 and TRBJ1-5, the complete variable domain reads DGGITQSPKYLFRKEGQNVTLSCEQNLNHDAMYWYRQDPGQGLRLIYYSQIVNDFQKGDIAEGYSVSREKKESFPLTVTSAQKNPTAFYLCASQLRIGGPNQPQHFGDGTRLSIL.

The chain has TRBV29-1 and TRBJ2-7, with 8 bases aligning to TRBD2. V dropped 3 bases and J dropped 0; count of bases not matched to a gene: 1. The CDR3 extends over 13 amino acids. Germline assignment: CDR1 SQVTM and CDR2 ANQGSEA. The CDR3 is CSVDSGSSYEQYF. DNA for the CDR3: TGCAGCGTTGACAGCGGGAGCTCCTACGAGCAGTACTTC.

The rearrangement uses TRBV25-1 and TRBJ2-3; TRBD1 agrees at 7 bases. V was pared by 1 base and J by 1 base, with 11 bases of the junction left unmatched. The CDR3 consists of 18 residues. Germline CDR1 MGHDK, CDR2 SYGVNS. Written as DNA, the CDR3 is TGTGCCAGCAGTGAATTGGGGGCTGGGACAGCCCGCACAGATACGCAGTATTTT. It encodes CASSELGAGTARTDTQYF. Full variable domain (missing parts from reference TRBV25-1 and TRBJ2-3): EADIYQTPRYLVIGTGKKITLECSQTMGHDKMYWYQQDPGMELHLIHYSYGVNSTEKGDLSSESTVSRIRTEHFPLTLESARPSHTSQYLCASSELGAGTARTDTQYFGPGTRLTVL.

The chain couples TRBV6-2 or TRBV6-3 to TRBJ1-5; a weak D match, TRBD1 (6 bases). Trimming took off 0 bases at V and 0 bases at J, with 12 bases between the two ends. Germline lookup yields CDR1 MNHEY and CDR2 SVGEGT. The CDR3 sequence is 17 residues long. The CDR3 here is CASSYSLGGNSNQPQHF. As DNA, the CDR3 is TGTGCCAGCAGTTACTCCCTAGGGGGAAATAGCAATCAGCCCCAGCATTTT.

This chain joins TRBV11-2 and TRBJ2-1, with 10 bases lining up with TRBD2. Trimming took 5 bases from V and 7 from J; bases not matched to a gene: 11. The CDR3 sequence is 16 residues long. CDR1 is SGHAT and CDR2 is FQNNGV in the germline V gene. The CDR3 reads CASSNGGTSARNEQFF. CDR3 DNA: TGTGCCAGCAGCAACGGAGGGACTAGCGCTAGAAATGAGCAGTTCTTC.

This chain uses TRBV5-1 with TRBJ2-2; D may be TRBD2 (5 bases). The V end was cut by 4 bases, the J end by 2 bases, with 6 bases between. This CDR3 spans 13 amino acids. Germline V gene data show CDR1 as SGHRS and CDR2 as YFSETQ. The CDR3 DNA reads TGCGCCAGCAGCCGGGATAACACCGGGGAGCTGTTTTTT. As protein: CASSRDNTGELFF.

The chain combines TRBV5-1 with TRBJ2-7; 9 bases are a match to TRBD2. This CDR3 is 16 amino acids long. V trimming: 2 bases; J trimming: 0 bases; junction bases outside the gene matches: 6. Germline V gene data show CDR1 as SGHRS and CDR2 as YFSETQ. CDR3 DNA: TGCGCCAGCAGCTTAATGGGTAGCGGGAGCTCCTACGAGCAGTACTTC. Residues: CASSLMGSGSSYEQYF.

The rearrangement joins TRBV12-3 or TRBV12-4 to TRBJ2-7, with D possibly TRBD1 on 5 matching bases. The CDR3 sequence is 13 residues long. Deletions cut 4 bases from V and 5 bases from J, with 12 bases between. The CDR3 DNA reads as TGTGCCAGCAGTTACAGGCGAACGGACGAGCAGTACTTC. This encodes CASSYRRTDEQYF.

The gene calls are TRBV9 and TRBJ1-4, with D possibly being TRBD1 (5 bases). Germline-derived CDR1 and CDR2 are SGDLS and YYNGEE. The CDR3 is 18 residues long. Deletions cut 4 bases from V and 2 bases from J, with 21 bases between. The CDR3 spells CASSPRGRGERTNEKLFF. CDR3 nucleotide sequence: TGTGCCAGCAGCCCCAGAGGGCGGGGGGAAAGGACTAATGAAAAACTGTTTTTT.

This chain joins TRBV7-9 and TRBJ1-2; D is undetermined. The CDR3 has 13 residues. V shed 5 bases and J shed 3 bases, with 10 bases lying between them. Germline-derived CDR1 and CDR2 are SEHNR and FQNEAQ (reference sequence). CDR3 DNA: TGTGCCAGCAGCCTGACACAGCACTATGGCTACACCTTC. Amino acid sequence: CASSLTQHYGYTF.

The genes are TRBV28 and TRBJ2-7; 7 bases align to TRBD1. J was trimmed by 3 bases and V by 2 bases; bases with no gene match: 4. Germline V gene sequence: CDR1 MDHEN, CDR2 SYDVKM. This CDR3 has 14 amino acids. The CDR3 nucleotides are TGTGCCAGCAGTTTACTACACAGGGGCTACGAGCAGTACTTC. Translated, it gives CASSLLHRGYEQYF.

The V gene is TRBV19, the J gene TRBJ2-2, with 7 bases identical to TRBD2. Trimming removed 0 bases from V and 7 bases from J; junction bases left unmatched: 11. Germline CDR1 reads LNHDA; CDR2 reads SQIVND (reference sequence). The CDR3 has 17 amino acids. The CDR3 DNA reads TGTGCCAGTAGTATAGATTGGGAGGGGCACCGAAACGGGGAGCTGTTTTTT. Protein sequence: CASSIDWEGHRNGELFF.

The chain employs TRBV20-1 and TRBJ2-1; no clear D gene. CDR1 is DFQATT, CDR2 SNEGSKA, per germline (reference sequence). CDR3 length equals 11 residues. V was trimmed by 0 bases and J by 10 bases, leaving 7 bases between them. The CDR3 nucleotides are TGCAGTGCTAGAGATGTCCGGGAGCAGTTCTTC. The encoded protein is CSARDVREQFF.

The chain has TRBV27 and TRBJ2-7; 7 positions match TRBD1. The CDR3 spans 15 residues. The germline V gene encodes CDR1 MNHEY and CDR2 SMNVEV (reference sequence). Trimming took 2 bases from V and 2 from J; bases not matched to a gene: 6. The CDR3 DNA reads TGTGCCAGCAGTTTAGGCCGGACAGGAACCTACGAGCAGTACTTC. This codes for CASSLGRTGTYEQYF.

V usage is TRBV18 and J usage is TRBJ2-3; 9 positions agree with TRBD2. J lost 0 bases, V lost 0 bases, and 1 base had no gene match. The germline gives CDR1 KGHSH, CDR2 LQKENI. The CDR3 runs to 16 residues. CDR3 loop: CASSPPGLASTDTQYF. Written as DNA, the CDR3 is TGTGCCAGCTCACCACCGGGACTAGCAAGCACAGATACGCAGTATTTT.